A selection of T cell receptor beta chains follows, all from one sample in a study of blood T cell repertoires in COVID-19. Repertoires were generated with immunoSEQ multiplex PCR, while TCRdb's copy carries only in-frame clones and drops some. This table holds about 230,000 clones, around 83% found once. Specimen: peripheral blood. All receptors derive from a woman aged 40 to 50 who had recovered from COVID-19. CDR3s include the opening cysteine and the closing phenylalanine or tryptophan. A D gene is named only where the DNA matches it firmly. Clone size is shown for a subset of rows, as once, few, many or a class of expanded clone.

TRBV19,15,NA,TRBD1,TRBJ1-2,TGTGCCAGCCAGGCCCCGGGACAGGGGACCTATGGCTACACCTTC,CASQAPGQGTYGYTF
TRBV7-9,14,NA,TRBD1,TRBJ1-5,TGTGCCAGCAGCTTTACAGGGGTCGGTCAGCCCCAGCATTTT,CASSFTGVGQPQHF
TRBV9,15,NA,TRBD1,TRBJ1-3,TGTGCCAGCAGCGTAGCCGGGACAGGGAAAAACACCATATATTTT,CASSVAGTGKNTIYF
TRBV6-6,18,NA,NA,TRBJ2-2,TGTGCCAGCAGTCCCGCCGGTGAATTGTACTCGAACACCGGGGAGCTGTTTTTT,CASSPAGELYSNTGELFF
TRBV7-2,13,NA,NA,TRBJ1-2,TGTGCCAGCAGCCCCGGGGAGGGCTATGGCTACACCTTC,CASSPGEGYGYTF
TRBV14,16,NA,TRBD1,TRBJ1-6,TGTGCCAGCAGCAGACAGGGCGCCTTATATAATTCACCCCTCCACTTT,CASSRQGALYNSPLHF
TRBV13,12,NA,NA,TRBJ2-3,TGTGCCAGCAGCGGCAGTAAGGATACGCAGTATTTT,CASSGSKDTQYF
TRBV18,15,once,NA,TRBJ2-1,TGTGCCAGCTCACGCCCCGGGACAACGTACAATGAGCAGTTCTTC,CASSRPGTTYNEQFF
TRBV7-2,15,NA,TRBD2,TRBJ2-5,TGTGCCAGCAGCTTACGTAGCGGGGCCCAAGAGACCCAGTACTTC,CASSLRSGAQETQYF
TRBV7-9,15,NA,NA,TRBJ2-7,TGTGCCAGCAGCCCCGGAGGACGGAACCCCTACGAGCAGTACTTC,CASSPGGRNPYEQYF
TRBV2,14,NA,NA,TRBJ1-1,TGTGCCAGCACCGAGGGTAGCCTGAACACTGAAGCTTTCTTT,CASTEGSLNTEAFF
TRBV28,22,NA,TRBD1,TRBJ1-5,TGTGCCAGCAGAGCCATTTTCTTTGGGCCGGGACAGGGAGTATATAGCAATCAGCCCCAGCATTTT,CASRAIFFGPGQGVYSNQPQHF
TRBV29-1,13,NA,TRBD1,TRBJ1-5,TGCAGCGTAGGGACAGGGGTTGATCAGCCCCAGCATTTT,CSVGTGVDQPQHF
TRBV6-2/TRBV6-3,21,once,TRBD2,TRBJ2-1,TGTGCCAGCAGTTACCCCCGACTAGCGGGGGGGTCTCTTTCCTCCTACAATGAGCAGTTCTTC,CASSYPRLAGGSLSSYNEQFF
TRBV11-2,15,NA,TRBD2,TRBJ2-1,TGTGCCAGCAGCTCTCTAGCGGGGACCTACAATGAGCAGTTCTTC,CASSSLAGTYNEQFF
TRBV19,13,NA,TRBD1,TRBJ2-7,TGTGCCAGTAATTCGGGACAGGACTACGAGCAGTACTTC,CASNSGQDYEQYF
TRBV6-5,15,NA,TRBD1,TRBJ2-1,TGTGCCAGCACCAAGGGGGCAGTGGGCTACAATGAGCAGTTCTTC,CASTKGAVGYNEQFF
TRBV11-2,13,NA,TRBD1,TRBJ2-7,TGTGCCAGCAGCCCCGACAGGGACTACGAGCAGTACTTC,CASSPDRDYEQYF
TRBV7-9,13,NA,NA,TRBJ1-5,TGTGCCAGCAGCCCTGACTTTGATCAGCCCCAGCATTTT,CASSPDFDQPQHF
TRBV5-6,16,NA,TRBD1,TRBJ1-5,TGTGCCAGCAGCTCTACAGGGGGGTATAGCAATCAGCCCCAGCATTTT,CASSSTGGYSNQPQHF
TRBV5-4,15,NA,TRBD1,TRBJ1-2,TGTGCCAGCAGCTTTTCTGGACAGGGGGCGGAGGGCTACACCTTC,CASSFSGQGAEGYTF
TRBV15,15,NA,TRBD1,TRBJ1-1,TGTGCCACCAGCAGAGATAAAGACAGGGGCACTGAAGCTTTCTTT,CATSRDKDRGTEAFF
TRBV4-2,17,NA,NA,TRBJ1-2,TGTGCCAGCAGCCCTGAACTGACCCAACCAGGAACCTATGGCTACACCTTC,CASSPELTQPGTYGYTF
TRBV11-2,14,NA,NA,TRBJ2-1,TGTGCCAGCAGCTTTGAGGACAGATACAATGAGCAGTTCTTC,CASSFEDRYNEQFF
TRBV5-1,15,NA,NA,TRBJ2-7,TGCGCCAGCAGCTTGGTTGAGGGCGTCGGAAACGAGCAGTACTTC,CASSLVEGVGNEQYF
TRBV7-3,13,NA,NA,TRBJ1-1,TGTGCCAGCAGCGAGTACCAGAACACTGAAGCTTTCTTT,CASSEYQNTEAFF
TRBV18,17,NA,NA,TRBJ2-6,TGTGCCAGCTCACCACAGAGCCTATTATCTGGGGCCAACGTCCTGACTTTC,CASSPQSLLSGANVLTF
TRBV4-3,15,NA,NA,TRBJ1-4,TGCGCCAGCAGCCAAGTAGGGGGGGGTAATGAAAAACTGTTTTTT,CASSQVGGGNEKLFF